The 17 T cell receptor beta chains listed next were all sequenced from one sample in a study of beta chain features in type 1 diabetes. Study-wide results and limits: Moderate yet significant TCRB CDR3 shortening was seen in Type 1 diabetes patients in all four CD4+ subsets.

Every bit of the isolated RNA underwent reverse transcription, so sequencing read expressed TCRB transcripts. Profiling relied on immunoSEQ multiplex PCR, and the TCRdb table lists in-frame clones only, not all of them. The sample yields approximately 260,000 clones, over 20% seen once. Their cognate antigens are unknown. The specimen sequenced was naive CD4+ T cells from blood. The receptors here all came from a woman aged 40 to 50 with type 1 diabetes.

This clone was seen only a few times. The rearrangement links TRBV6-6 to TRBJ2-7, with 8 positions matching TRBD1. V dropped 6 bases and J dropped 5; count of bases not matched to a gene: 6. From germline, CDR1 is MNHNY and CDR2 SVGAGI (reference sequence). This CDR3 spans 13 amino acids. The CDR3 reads CASSRQGLNEQYF. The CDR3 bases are TGTGCCAGCAGCCGACAGGGGTTAAACGAGCAGTACTTC.

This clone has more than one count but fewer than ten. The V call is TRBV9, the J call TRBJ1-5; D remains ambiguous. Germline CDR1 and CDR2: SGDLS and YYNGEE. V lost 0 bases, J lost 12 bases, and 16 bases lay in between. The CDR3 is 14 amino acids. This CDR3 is CASSVDAGLGGQHF. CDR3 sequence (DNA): TGTGCCAGCAGCGTAGATGCGGGTTTGGGAGGCCAGCATTTT.

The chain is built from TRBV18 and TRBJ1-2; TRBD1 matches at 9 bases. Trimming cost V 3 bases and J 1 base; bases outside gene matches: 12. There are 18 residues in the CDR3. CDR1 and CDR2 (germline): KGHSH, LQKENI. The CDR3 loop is CASSPYEGQGPINYGYTF. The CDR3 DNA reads TGTGCCAGCTCACCCTACGAGGGACAGGGACCTATTAACTATGGCTACACCTTC.

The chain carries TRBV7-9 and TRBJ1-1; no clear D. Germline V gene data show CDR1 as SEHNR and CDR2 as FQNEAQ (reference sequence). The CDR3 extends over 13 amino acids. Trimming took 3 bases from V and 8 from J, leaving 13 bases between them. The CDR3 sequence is CASSFEEGPEAFF. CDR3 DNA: TGTGCCAGCAGCTTTGAGGAGGGTCCGGAAGCTTTCTTT.

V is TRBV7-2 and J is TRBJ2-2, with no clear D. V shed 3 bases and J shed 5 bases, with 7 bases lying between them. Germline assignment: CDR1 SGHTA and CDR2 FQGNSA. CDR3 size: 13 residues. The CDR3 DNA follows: TGTGCCAGCAGCTTTACTCGAACCGGGGAGCTGTTTTTT. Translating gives CASSFTRTGELFF.

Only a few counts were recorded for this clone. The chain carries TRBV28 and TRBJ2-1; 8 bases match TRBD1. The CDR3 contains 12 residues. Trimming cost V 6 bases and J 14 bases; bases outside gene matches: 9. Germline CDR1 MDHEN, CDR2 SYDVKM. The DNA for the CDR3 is TGTGCCAGCAGCTTACGTGGGGACAGGAAGTTCTTC. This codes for CASSLRGDRKFF.

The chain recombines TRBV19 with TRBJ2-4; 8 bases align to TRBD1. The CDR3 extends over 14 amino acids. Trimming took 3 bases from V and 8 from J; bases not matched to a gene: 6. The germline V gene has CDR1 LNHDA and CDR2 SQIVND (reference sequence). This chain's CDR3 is CASSIRTGWDIQYF. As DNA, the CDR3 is TGTGCCAGTAGTATCCGGACAGGGTGGGACATTCAGTACTTC.

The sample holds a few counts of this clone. The CDR3 loop reads CASSATGHSGYTF. Written as DNA, the CDR3 is TGTGCCAGCAGTGCGACAGGGCATAGTGGCTACACCTTC. This chain links TRBV2 with TRBJ1-2, with 7 bases lining up with TRBD1. Germline V gene sequence: CDR1 SNHLY, CDR2 FYNNEI. This CDR3 contains 13 residues. Trimming cost V 4 bases and J 7 bases; bases outside gene matches: 6.

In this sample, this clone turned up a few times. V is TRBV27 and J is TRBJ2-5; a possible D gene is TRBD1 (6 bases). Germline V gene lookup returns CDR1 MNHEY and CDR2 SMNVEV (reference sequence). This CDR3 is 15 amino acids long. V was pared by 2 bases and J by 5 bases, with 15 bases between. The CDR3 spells CASSLRQVDAETQYF. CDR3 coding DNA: TGTGCCAGCAGTTTAAGACAGGTCGATGCGGAGACCCAGTACTTC.

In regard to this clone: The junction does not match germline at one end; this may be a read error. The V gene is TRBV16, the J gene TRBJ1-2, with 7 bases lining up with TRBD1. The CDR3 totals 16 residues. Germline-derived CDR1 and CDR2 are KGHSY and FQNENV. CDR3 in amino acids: CASSESFRGRRYGYTF. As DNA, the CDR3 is TGTGCCAGCAGCGAATCTTTTAGGGGGCGCAGATATGGCTACACCTTC.

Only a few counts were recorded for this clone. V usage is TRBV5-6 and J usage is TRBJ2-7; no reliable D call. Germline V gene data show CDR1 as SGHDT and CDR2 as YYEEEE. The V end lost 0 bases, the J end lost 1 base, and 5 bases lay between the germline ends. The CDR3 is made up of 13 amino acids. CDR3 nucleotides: TGTGCCAGCAGCTTGGGGCATTCCTACGAGCAGTACTTC. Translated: CASSLGHSYEQYF.

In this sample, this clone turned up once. CDR3 protein: CASSLRATEPQHF. The CDR3, as DNA: TGTGCCAGCAGCTTAAGGGCGACGGAGCCCCAGCATTTT. J is TRBJ1-5 and V is TRBV7-3; unclear D gene. The ends were cut back, 1 base at V and 8 bases at J, with 9 bases in the middle. The CDR3 covers 13 residues. Germline V gene data show CDR1 as SGHTA and CDR2 as FQGTGA.

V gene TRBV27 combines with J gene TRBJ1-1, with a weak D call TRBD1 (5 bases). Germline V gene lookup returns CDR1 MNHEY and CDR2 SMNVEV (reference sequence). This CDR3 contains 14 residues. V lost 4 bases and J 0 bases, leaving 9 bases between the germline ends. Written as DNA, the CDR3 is TGTGCCAGCAGTTCTCAGGGCATGAACACTGAAGCTTTCTTT. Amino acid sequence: CASSSQGMNTEAFF.

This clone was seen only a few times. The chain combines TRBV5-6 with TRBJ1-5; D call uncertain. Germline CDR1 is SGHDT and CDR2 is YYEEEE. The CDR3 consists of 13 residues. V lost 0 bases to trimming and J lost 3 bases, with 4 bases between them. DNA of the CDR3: TGTGCCAGCAGCTTGGGGCCCAATCAGCCCCAGCATTTT. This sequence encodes CASSLGPNQPQHF.

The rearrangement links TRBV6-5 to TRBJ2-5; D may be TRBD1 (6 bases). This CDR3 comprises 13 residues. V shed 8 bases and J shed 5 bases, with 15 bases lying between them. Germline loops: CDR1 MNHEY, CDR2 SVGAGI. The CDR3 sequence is CASSSRGGETQYF. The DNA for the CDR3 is TGTGCCAGCTCAAGCAGGGGTGGCGAGACCCAGTACTTC.

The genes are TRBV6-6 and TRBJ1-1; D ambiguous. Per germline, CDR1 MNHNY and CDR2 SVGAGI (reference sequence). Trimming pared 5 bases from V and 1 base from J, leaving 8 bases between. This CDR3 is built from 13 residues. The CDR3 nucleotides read TGTGCCAGCAGTCGACCGGGGAACACTGAAGCTTTCTTT. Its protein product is CASSRPGNTEAFF.

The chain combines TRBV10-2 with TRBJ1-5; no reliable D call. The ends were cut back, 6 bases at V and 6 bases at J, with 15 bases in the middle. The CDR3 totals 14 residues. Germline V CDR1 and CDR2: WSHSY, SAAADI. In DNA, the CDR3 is TGCGCCAGCAGCGACGAACAGTCAACTCAGCCCCAGCATTTT. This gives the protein CASSDEQSTQPQHF.